This TCR beta chain was observed in a study of blood T cell repertoires in COVID-19. Study at large: Samples representing acute and convalescent COVID-19 were sourced from the United States, Italy and Spain.

Data came from immunoSEQ multiplex PCR; TCRdb stores just in-frame clones and leaves some out. The sample has approximately 35,000 clones; about 86% are singletons. The junction had 8 bases not matched to a gene; V was cut back by 6 bases and J by 4 bases. Germline V gene data show CDR1 as WSHSY and CDR2 as SAAADI. The CDR3 extends over 15 amino acids. The V call is TRBV10-2, the J call TRBJ2-4; 8 bases map to TRBD2. This sequence was found in a human donor in a cohort sampled during active COVID-19. Sequenced input: peripheral blood. The CDR3 coding sequence is TGCGCCAGCAGCTCGACTAGCGAACAAAAAAACATTCAGTACTTC. It is translated as CASSSTSEQKNIQYF.